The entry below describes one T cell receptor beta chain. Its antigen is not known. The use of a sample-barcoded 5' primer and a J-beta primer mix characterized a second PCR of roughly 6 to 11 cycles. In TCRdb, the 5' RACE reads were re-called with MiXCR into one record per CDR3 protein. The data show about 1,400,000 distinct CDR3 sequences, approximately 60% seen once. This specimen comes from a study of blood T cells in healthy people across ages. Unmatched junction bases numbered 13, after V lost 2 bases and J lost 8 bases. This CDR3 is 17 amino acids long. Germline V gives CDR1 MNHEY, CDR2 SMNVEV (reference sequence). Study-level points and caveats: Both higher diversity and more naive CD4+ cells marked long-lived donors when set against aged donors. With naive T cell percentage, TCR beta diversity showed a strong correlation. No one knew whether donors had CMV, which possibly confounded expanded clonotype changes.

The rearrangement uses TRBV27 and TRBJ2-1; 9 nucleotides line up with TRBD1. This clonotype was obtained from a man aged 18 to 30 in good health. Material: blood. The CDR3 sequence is CASSLMVPGTGSDEQFF. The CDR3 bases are TGTGCCAGCAGTTTAATGGTGCCGGGGACAGGGTCCGATGAGCAGTTCTTC.